This T cell receptor beta chain is drawn from a study of blood T cell repertoires in COVID-19. Overall study: The samples span acute and convalescent COVID-19 from the United States, Italy and Spain.

CDR3 size: 13 residues. The ends lost 4 bases at V and 8 bases at J; junction bases unmatched: 4. The germline CDR1 and CDR2 sequences are KGHDR and SFDVKD. In the authors' workflow: Reference gene primers were amplified, and this amplification served to estimate nucleated cell counts. The data were produced by immunoSEQ multiplex PCR, yet TCRdb's version contains in-frame clones alone and is incomplete. V and J calls and clone size are given by that table; D and trimming were obtained from the DNA. Among tens of thousands of clones, around 80% were seen once, and the ten largest hold about a fifth. The sequencing sample was made of peripheral blood. This receptor was taken from a man younger than 45 with COVID-19, enrolled during active disease. The V and J genes are TRBV24-1 and TRBJ1-1; 9 positions agree with TRBD1. The CDR3 reads CATSDPDRGEAFF. DNA for the CDR3: TGTGCCACCAGTGACCCGGACAGGGGAGAAGCTTTCTTT.